This entry lists 13 T cell receptor beta chains sequenced from one sample in a study of vaccination and CD4 T cells after COVID-19. Antigen specificity for these receptors is unknown. The treatment is: approximately nine-day PBMC culture with coronavirus spike peptide pools or control peptides (ViraFEST assay). The Oncomine TCR Beta short-read assay was applied to DNA of cultured CD4+ T cells. Each CDR3 protein gets one entry after TCRdb re-called the PCR reads with MiXCR. The table records more than 20,000 distinct CDR3 sequences, 38% of them present only once. Sample: CD4+ T cells from blood, cultured in vitro, taken before SARS-CoV-2 vaccination. These receptor sequences come from a human donor who had recovered from COVID-19.

In this sample, this clonotype turned up a few times. The chain joins TRBV30 to TRBJ1-2; 7 bases are a match to TRBD1. This CDR3 region has 13 residues. J was trimmed by 6 bases and V by 3 bases; bases with no gene match: 7. Looked up from germline, CDR1 is GTSNPN and CDR2 is SVGIG (reference sequence). The CDR3 sequence is CAWSLQGINGYTF. CDR3 in DNA: TGTGCCTGGAGCCTACAGGGGATTAATGGCTACACCTTC.

CDR3 sequence: CSAYLSGTYEQYF. The CDR3 bases are TGCAGTGCGTACCTTAGCGGGACTTACGAGCAGTACTTC. This chain uses TRBV20-1 with TRBJ2-7, with 8 nucleotides matching TRBD2. Germline-derived CDR1 and CDR2 are DFQATT and SNEGSKA (reference sequence). This CDR3 has 13 residues. V was clipped by 6 bases and J by 4 bases; unmatched bases: 8.

The chain combines TRBV7-2 with TRBJ2-7; TRBD2 aligns across 9 bases. J lost 2 bases, V lost 5 bases, and 7 bases had no gene match. CDR1 and CDR2 from the germline V gene are SGHTA and FQGNSA. The CDR3 contains 15 residues. CDR3 sequence: CASSPRTSDTYEQYF. Here the CDR3 DNA reads TGTGCCAGCAGCCCCAGGACTAGCGACACCTACGAGCAGTACTTC.

The chain links TRBV6-5 to TRBJ2-1, with TRBD1 identical over 8 bases. Germline-derived CDR1 and CDR2 are MNHEY and SVGAGI. This CDR3 is built from 15 residues. Losses at the gene ends were 2 bases for V and 5 bases for J; bases not matched to a gene: 5. CDR3 DNA sequence: TGTGCCAGCAGTTACAGGACAGGGCGGGACAATGAGCAGTTCTTC. Translated, it gives CASSYRTGRDNEQFF.

This clonotype was recorded a few times. J is TRBJ1-2 and V is TRBV7-2; no clear D. The germline V gene has CDR1 SGHTA and CDR2 FQGNSA. The CDR3 has 13 amino acids. V lost 3 bases to trimming and J lost 7 bases, with 12 bases between them. The CDR3 region is CASSFSQVVGYTF. The CDR3 coding sequence is TGTGCCAGCAGCTTCAGTCAGGTTGTTGGCTACACCTTC.

The V call is TRBV7-8, the J call TRBJ2-1, with TRBD2 matching 8 bases. The V segment lost 5 bases and the J segment 5 bases; nucleotides outside the gene matches: 8. Germline values: CDR1 SGHVS, CDR2 FQNEAQ. The CDR3 runs to 15 residues. The CDR3 protein is CASSQSGTRNNEQFF. The CDR3 DNA sequence: TGTGCCAGCAGCCAGTCGGGGACTAGGAACAATGAGCAGTTCTTC.

The rearrangement links TRBV7-2 to TRBJ1-1; 9 positions agree with TRBD1. In germline, CDR1 is SGHTA, CDR2 FQGNSA. CDR3 size: 16 residues. Trimming at V came to 5 bases and at J to 0 bases, leaving 7 bases not matched to a gene. CDR3 in DNA: TGTGCCAGCAGCCCTTCGGGGACAGGGATGAACACTGAAGCTTTCTTT. Translating gives CASSPSGTGMNTEAFF.

This clonotype was seen a few times. The chain recombines TRBV7-2 with TRBJ2-5; 8 bases match TRBD1. The V gene's germline CDR1 is SGHTA and CDR2 FQGNSA. The junction had 4 bases not matched to a gene; V was cut back by 3 bases and J by 4 bases. The CDR3 spans 14 residues. CDR3 amino acids: CASSFGQGGETQYF. The CDR3 DNA reads as TGTGCCAGCAGCTTCGGACAGGGCGGAGAGACCCAGTACTTC.

This clonotype occurred once. The rearrangement uses TRBV27 and TRBJ2-2; no reliable D call. The CDR3 is 15 residues long. V lost 4 bases to trimming and J lost 2 bases, with 11 bases between them. Germline loops: CDR1 MNHEY, CDR2 SMNVEV (reference sequence). CDR3 loop: CASSWARSNTGELFF. DNA of the CDR3: TGTGCCAGCAGTTGGGCACGATCCAACACCGGGGAGCTGTTTTTT.

The rearrangement uses TRBV2 and TRBJ1-1, with D maybe TRBD1 (5 bases). This CDR3 comprises 15 residues. The germline V and J ends were trimmed by 5 bases and 5 bases, with 18 bases remaining between them. Germline loops: CDR1 SNHLY, CDR2 FYNNEI. In nucleotides, the CDR3 is TGTGCCAGCAGTAACTCTCCGCCCCGGGGGACTGAAGCTTTCTTT. Its translation: CASSNSPPRGTEAFF.

The chain has TRBV7-8 and TRBJ2-3; TRBD2 is a possible D gene (5 bases). V lost 5 bases and J lost 2, with 23 bases in between. The CDR3 runs 18 residues. Germline CDR1 reads SGHVS; CDR2 reads FQNEAQ. The CDR3: CASSAFTAGAGYTDTQYF. CDR3 bases: TGTGCCAGCAGCGCGTTTACGGCAGGCGCGGGCTACACAGATACGCAGTATTTT.

The CDR3 protein is CASSLEGFKAFF. The CDR3 DNA follows: TGTGCCAGCAGCTTAGAGGGATTTAAAGCTTTCTTT. The chain employs TRBV7-9 and TRBJ1-1; D remains unclear. The CDR3 has 12 residues. Per germline, CDR1 SEHNR and CDR2 FQNEAQ (reference sequence). V dropped 1 base and J dropped 9 bases, with 9 bases sitting between them. Full variable domain (missing parts from reference TRBV7-9 and TRBJ1-1): DTGVSQNPRHKITKRGQNVTFRCDPISEHNRLYWYRQTLGQGPEFLTYFQNEAQLEKSRLLSDRFSAERPKGSFSTLEIQRTEQGDSAMYLCASSLEGFKAFFGQGTRLTVV.

CDR3 protein: CSARSPEINYGYTF. The CDR3, as DNA: TGCAGTGCTAGGTCCCCAGAAATAAACTATGGCTACACCTTC. V is TRBV20-1 and J is TRBJ1-2; D is ambiguous. Germline lookup yields CDR1 DFQATT and CDR2 SNEGSKA (reference sequence). The CDR3 has 14 amino acids. V lost 3 bases to trimming and J lost 2 bases, with 13 bases between them.